Listed here are 9 T cell receptor beta chains from one sample, sequenced in a study of blood T cell repertoires in COVID-19. Assay used: immunoSEQ multiplex PCR; TCRdb lists only in-frame clones, some missing. The data contain tens of thousands of clones, roughly four fifths of them seen just once; the ten biggest clones take up about 16%. What was sequenced was peripheral blood. These receptors originate from a man between 65 and 85 years old with active or convalescent COVID-19.

The chain uses TRBV19 and TRBJ2-2; 7 bases line up with TRBD1. Germline assignment: CDR1 LNHDA and CDR2 SQIVND (reference sequence). V dropped 10 bases and J dropped 5; count of bases not matched to a gene: 1. The CDR3 length is 11 residues. CDR3 DNA: TGTGCCACAGGGGGAACCGGGGAGCTGTTTTTT. Translation gives CATGGTGELFF.

The CDR3 protein is CVIQGPVDYGYTF. The CDR3 DNA sequence: TGTGTAATACAGGGGCCCGTCGACTATGGCTACACCTTC. V gene TRBV28 combines with J gene TRBJ1-2; 7 positions match TRBD1. Germline CDR1 is MDHEN and CDR2 is SYDVKM. The CDR3 is made up of 13 amino acids.

The V call is TRBV6-5, the J call TRBJ2-7; possible D gene TRBD1, 6 bases. CDR3 length equals 13 residues. The V gene lost 10 bases and the J gene lost 5 bases, with 18 bases spanning the gap. The germline V gene has CDR1 MNHEY and CDR2 SVGAGI. CDR3: CATTGTKTHEQYF. The CDR3 region has the DNA TGTGCCACCACCGGGACAAAGACCCACGAGCAGTACTTC.

V gene TRBV14 combines with J gene TRBJ2-5, with TRBD1 identical over 8 bases. Germline V gives CDR1 SGHDN, CDR2 FVKESK. V lost 2 bases and J lost 7; bases outside the gene matches: 6. The CDR3 is 14 residues long. The CDR3 DNA is TGTGCCAGCAGCCAACCGGGACAGGTCGGGACCCAGTACTTC. Amino acid sequence: CASSQPGQVGTQYF.

The rearrangement links TRBV7-9 to TRBJ2-7; D remains ambiguous. Germline V gene sequence: CDR1 SEHNR, CDR2 FQNEAQ (reference sequence). V lost 5 bases and J lost 3, with 11 bases in between. CDR3 length equals 13 residues. CDR3 loop: CASSPSSFYEQYF. Here the CDR3 DNA reads TGTGCCAGCAGCCCTTCCTCGTTCTACGAGCAGTACTTC. The full variable domain, in which reference TRBV7-9 and TRBJ2-7 provide the parts outside the CDR3, is DTGVSQNPRHKITKRGQNVTFRCDPISEHNRLYWYRQTLGQGPEFLTYFQNEAQLEKSRLLSDRFSAERPKGSFSTLEIQRTEQGDSAMYLCASSPSSFYEQYFGPGTRLTVT.

This sequence joins TRBV7-3 and TRBJ2-5; TRBD2 matches 8 bases. From germline, CDR1 is SGHTA and CDR2 FQGTGA. The CDR3 loop spans 15 amino acids. The trim removed 2 bases at V and 0 bases at J, leaving 2 bases unmatched. The CDR3 coding sequence is TGTGCCAGCAGCTTAGTAGCGGGGAACCAAGAGACCCAGTACTTC. The encoded protein is CASSLVAGNQETQYF.

The chain has TRBV7-9 and TRBJ1-1, with unresolved D. Germline lookup yields CDR1 SEHNR and CDR2 FQNEAQ (reference sequence). The CDR3 consists of 13 residues. V shed 1 base and J shed 0 bases, with 3 bases lying between them. CDR3 loop: CASSLDLNTEAFF. In nucleotides, the CDR3 is TGTGCCAGCAGCTTAGACTTGAACACTGAAGCTTTCTTT.

The DNA of the CDR3 is TGTGCCTGGAGGGACAGGGGATTGGAATCACCCCTCCACTTT. It translates to CAWRDRGLESPLHF. The gene calls are TRBV30 and TRBJ1-6; TRBD1 matches 9 bases. J was trimmed by 10 bases and V by 3 bases; bases with no gene match: 7. Germline V gene data show CDR1 as GTSNPN and CDR2 as SVGIG (reference sequence). The CDR3 has 14 residues.

The chain recombines TRBV30 with TRBJ2-7, with 9 bases that match TRBD1. In germline, CDR1 is GTSNPN, CDR2 SVGIG (reference sequence). Trimming removed 6 bases from V and 2 bases from J; junction bases left unmatched: 8. The CDR3 loop spans 14 amino acids. The CDR3 sequence is CACHRDRVTYEQYF. In DNA form, the CDR3 reads TGTGCCTGTCATCGGGACAGGGTCACCTACGAGCAGTACTTC.